This TCR beta chain was found in a study of blood T cells in healthy people across ages. Notes on the study in general: Diversity estimates from one million T cells were considered underestimates. Greater diversity and more naive CD4+ cells were seen in long-lived donors than in aged donors. While age rose, TCR beta diversity per million T cells dropped in a roughly linear way.

J lost 2 bases, V lost 3 bases, and 7 bases had no gene match. The CDR3 has 16 residues. The V gene's germline CDR1 is SGDLS and CDR2 YYNGEE. Worth noting for this clonotype: Antigen unknown.

Alongside a J-beta primer mix, a sample-barcoded 5' primer served in a second PCR lasting about 7 to 11 cycles. TCRdb itself ran the 5' RACE reads through MiXCR, one entry per CDR3 protein. The profile covers around 990,000 distinct CDR3 sequences, with roughly 24% appearing a single time and approximately 0.7% taken by the ten largest. These sequences were also reported in another study, on T cells of mothers and their children. As that study records: Amplification in the second PCR used the M1S primer, which added sample barcodes and 2-4 random nucleotides.

Sample: blood. The chain employs TRBV9 and TRBJ2-3; 9 nucleotides align to TRBD2. This TCR derives from a girl aged 2 to 9 in good health. For the CDR3, the DNA is TGTGCCAGCAGCGCCTCAGCGGGGGGCACCACAGATACGCAGTATTTT. It encodes CASSASAGGTTDTQYF.